Following are 27 T cell receptor beta chains from one sample sequenced in a study of blood T cell repertoires in COVID-19. Data came from immunoSEQ multiplex PCR; TCRdb stores just in-frame clones and leaves some out. This table holds around 200,000 clones, around nine tenths found once. The sample taken for sequencing was peripheral blood. These receptors were collected from a man aged 18-30 years with active or convalescent COVID-19.

The V call is TRBV21-1, the J call TRBJ2-3; the D call TRBD1 from the table was never checked on the DNA. TRBV21-1 is assigned pseudogene status. The CDR3 is 17 amino acids. The CDR3: CASSKFSGGPGADTQYF. CDR3 DNA: TGTGCCAGCAGCAAATTTAGTGGGGGCCCTGGCGCAGATACGCAGTATTTT.

The chain carries TRBV25-1 and TRBJ1-2, with 7 bases matching TRBD1. The CDR3 length is 14 residues. V was clipped by 2 bases and J by 4 bases; unmatched bases: 4. CDR1 and CDR2 (germline): MGHDK, SYGVNS. The CDR3, as DNA: TGTGCCAGCAGTGAACGGACAGGTCCCTATGGCTACACCTTC. It yields the protein CASSERTGPYGYTF.

The V and J genes are TRBV9 and TRBJ1-4; perhaps TRBD1 as D (5 bases). The CDR3 loop spans 15 amino acids. V lost 0 bases and J lost 8, with 14 bases in between. CDR1 SGDLS and CDR2 YYNGEE come from the germline V gene. CDR3 nucleotides: TGTGCCAGCAGCGTAGCTTTCGGGGGAGGCGAAAAACTGTTTTTT. It translates to CASSVAFGGGEKLFF.

The J gene is TRBJ2-7, the V gene TRBV30, with D uncertain. Trimming cost V 0 bases and J 1 base, with 10 bases left between them. Germline CDR1 reads GTSNPN; CDR2 reads SVGIG (reference sequence). The CDR3 sequence is 14 residues long. Here the CDR3 reads CAWSVQSRSYEQYF. The CDR3 DNA follows: TGTGCCTGGAGTGTCCAGTCACGATCCTACGAGCAGTACTTC.

CDR3 sequence: CATSDPGIAGAGELFF. The CDR3 DNA is TGTGCCACCAGTGATCCTGGAATAGCGGGGGCCGGGGAGCTGTTTTTT. The genes are TRBV24-1 and TRBJ2-2; 9 bases are a match to TRBD2. CDR1 KGHDR and CDR2 SFDVKD come from the germline V gene. The ends lost 3 bases at V and 6 bases at J; junction bases unmatched: 7. This CDR3 has 16 amino acids.

The chain is built from TRBV4-1 and TRBJ2-3; tentatively, D is TRBD1 (6 bases). V shed 0 bases and J shed 1 base, with 8 bases lying between them. Germline V gene data show CDR1 as MGHRA and CDR2 as YSYEKL. This CDR3 region has 15 residues. Here the CDR3 reads CASSQEAGGTDTQYF. In DNA, the CDR3 is TGCGCCAGCAGCCAAGAGGCAGGGGGCACAGATACGCAGTATTTT.

The rearrangement uses TRBV9 and TRBJ2-7, with D unclear. From germline, CDR1 is SGDLS and CDR2 YYNGEE. The germline V and J ends were trimmed by 2 bases and 0 bases, with 6 bases remaining between them. The CDR3 is 13 amino acids. In DNA form, the CDR3 reads TGTGCCAGCAGCGTGGGCGTCTCCTACGAGCAGTACTTC. Its protein product is CASSVGVSYEQYF.

This rearrangement joins TRBV4-1 to TRBJ2-1; D is ambiguous. The CDR3 sequence is 13 residues long. Germline values: CDR1 MGHRA, CDR2 YSYEKL. The germline V and J ends were trimmed by 1 base and 4 bases, with 5 bases remaining between them. In DNA, the CDR3 is TGCGCCAGCAGCCAAGTTATATACAATGAGCAGTTCTTC. Amino acid sequence: CASSQVIYNEQFF.

This clone was recorded once. V gene TRBV5-6 combines with J gene TRBJ2-1; TRBD2 aligns across 10 bases. Germline V gene data show CDR1 as SGHDT and CDR2 as YYEEEE. J was trimmed by 6 bases and V by 2 bases; bases with no gene match: 8. The CDR3 is 16 amino acids. The CDR3 nucleotides are TGTGCCAGCAGCTTCGCACTAGCGGGGCTCCCCAATGAGCAGTTCTTC. Translated: CASSFALAGLPNEQFF.

This rearrangement joins TRBV1 to TRBJ2-2; TRBD2, as called in the table, went unchecked against the DNA. TRBV1 is annotated as a pseudogene. The CDR3 is made up of 18 amino acids. In nucleotides, the CDR3 is TGCACCAGCAGCCAGGCCAGCGGGAGCCCCGAAGGTTGCGGGGAGCTGTTTTTT. Translated, it gives CTSSQASGSPEGCGELFF.

This clone came up once. This chain links TRBV25-1 with TRBJ2-7, with unresolved D. The CDR3 contains 13 residues. The germline V and J ends were trimmed by 3 bases and 3 bases, with 9 bases remaining between them. Germline V gives CDR1 MGHDK, CDR2 SYGVNS. CDR3 protein: CASSERSSYEQYF. The CDR3 DNA sequence: TGTGCCAGCAGTGAGAGAAGTAGCTACGAGCAGTACTTC.

The chain links TRBV6-5 to TRBJ2-5, with TRBD2 identical over 10 bases. Germline loops: CDR1 MNHEY, CDR2 SVGAGI. The CDR3 runs 15 residues. V lost 6 bases to trimming and J lost 1 base; unmatched junction nucleotides: 5. CDR3 DNA: TGTGCCAGCAGCGGAGTAGCGGGGGGCCAAGAGACCCAGTACTTC. This sequence encodes CASSGVAGGQETQYF.

The V and J genes are TRBV11-2 and TRBJ1-4; the match to TRBD1 covers 7 bases. The junction had 14 bases not matched to a gene; V was cut back by 5 bases and J by 5 bases. CDR3 length equals 17 residues. Germline loops: CDR1 SGHAT, CDR2 FQNNGV. The CDR3 loop is CASSLRTADRPNEKLFF. In DNA form, the CDR3 reads TGTGCCAGCAGCCTACGAACCGCGGACAGGCCGAATGAAAAACTGTTTTTT.

The rearrangement uses TRBV11-3 and TRBJ2-2, with D uncertain. The CDR3 contains 15 residues. Germline V gene lookup returns CDR1 SGHNT and CDR2 YENEEA. Trimming cost V 0 bases and J 5 bases, with 10 bases left between them. The CDR3 DNA sequence: TGTGCCAGCAGCTTAGATACTCCCCCAACCGGGGAGCTGTTTTTT. It is translated as CASSLDTPPTGELFF.

V and J are TRBV4-1 and TRBJ2-1; perhaps TRBD1 as D (6 bases). V lost 0 bases and J lost 3, with 15 bases in between. Germline V gene sequence: CDR1 MGHRA, CDR2 YSYEKL. The CDR3 is 17 amino acids. DNA for the CDR3: TGCGCCAGCAGCCAAGATTCGGGCAGGGGCTACTACAATGAGCAGTTCTTC. Translation gives CASSQDSGRGYYNEQFF.

This chain links TRBV7-9 with TRBJ1-5; 7 bases match TRBD1. CDR3 length: 15 amino acids. CDR1 SEHNR and CDR2 FQNEAQ come from the germline V gene (reference sequence). Trimming removed 6 bases from V and 0 bases from J; junction bases left unmatched: 5. The CDR3: CASSKTGLSNQPQHF. The CDR3 coding sequence is TGTGCCAGCAGTAAGACAGGGCTTAGCAATCAGCCCCAGCATTTT.

This chain uses TRBV15 with TRBJ2-3; TRBD1 might be the D (6 bases). V lost 3 bases, J lost 1 base, and 8 bases lay in between. The CDR3 has 14 amino acids. CDR1 is LNHNV and CDR2 is YYDKDF in the germline V gene (reference sequence). CDR3 amino acids: CATSRDRGTDTQYF. The CDR3 nucleotides are TGTGCCACCAGCAGGGACAGAGGCACAGATACGCAGTATTTT.

The rearrangement uses TRBV19 and TRBJ1-1, with a possible D match to TRBD1 (5 bases). The CDR3 loop spans 16 amino acids. Trimming cost V 0 bases and J 0 bases, with 11 bases left between them. Germline CDR1 and CDR2: LNHDA and SQIVND (reference sequence). Here the CDR3 reads CASSIDGAGMNTEAFF. The CDR3 DNA sequence: TGTGCCAGTAGTATAGATGGGGCAGGGATGAACACTGAAGCTTTCTTT. The variable domain in full, with the rest retrieved from reference TRBV19 and TRBJ1-1, is DGGITQSPKYLFRKEGQNVTLSCEQNLNHDAMYWYRQDPGQGLRLIYYSQIVNDFQKGDIAEGYSVSREKKESFPLTVTSAQKNPTAFYLCASSIDGAGMNTEAFFGQGTRLTVV.

This clone has more than one count but fewer than ten. The rearrangement joins TRBV4-2 to TRBJ2-1; 8 bases are a match to TRBD2. The germline V gene encodes CDR1 LGHNA and CDR2 YNFKEQ. Trimming cost V 0 bases and J 6 bases; bases outside gene matches: 10. This CDR3 region has 17 residues. CDR3 in amino acids: CASSQDLGGRIRNEQFF. The DNA of the CDR3 is TGTGCCAGCAGCCAAGATTTGGGCGGGAGGATTCGCAATGAGCAGTTCTTC.

This clone was observed a single time. This chain joins TRBV6-5 and TRBJ1-1; D remains ambiguous. This CDR3 has 13 residues. CDR1 MNHEY and CDR2 SVGAGI come from the germline V gene. Trimming left V 2 bases short and J 5 bases short, with 9 bases between. The chain's CDR3 is CASSYRPVTEAFF. The DNA for the CDR3 is TGTGCCAGCAGTTACCGTCCAGTTACTGAAGCTTTCTTT.

In this sample, this clone turned up once. The chain combines TRBV9 with TRBJ2-1; possibly TRBD1 for D (6 bases). Trimming left V 3 bases short and J 10 bases short, with 8 bases between. CDR3 size: 11 residues. Germline CDR1 and CDR2: SGDLS and YYNGEE. CDR3 region: CASSAGTEQFF. CDR3 DNA sequence: TGTGCCAGCAGCGCTGGGACAGAGCAGTTCTTC. Variable domain in full (rest from reference TRBV9 and TRBJ2-1): DSGVTQTPKHLITATGQRVTLRCSPRSGDLSVYWYQQSLDQGLQFLIQYYNGEERAKGNILERFSAQQFPDLHSELNLSSLELGDSALYFCASSAGTEQFFGPGTRLTVL.

V gene TRBV6-1 combines with J gene TRBJ2-1, with 7 bases fitting TRBD1. Trimming cost V 4 bases and J 8 bases; bases outside gene matches: 14. From germline, CDR1 is MNHNS and CDR2 SASEGT. This CDR3 has 16 amino acids. CDR3 protein: CASSGGTDLYLHEQFF. DNA of the CDR3: TGTGCCAGCAGTGGGGGGACAGACCTTTATCTTCATGAGCAGTTCTTC.

The chain is built from TRBV6-5 and TRBJ1-4; D is uncertain. The CDR3 runs to 14 residues. Trimming shortened V by 5 bases and J by 3 bases, and 10 bases separated the two germline ends. Germline CDR1 MNHEY, CDR2 SVGAGI. The CDR3 DNA follows: TGTGCCAGCAGTCAACTCGGGGCTAATGAAAAACTGTTTTTT. The encoded protein is CASSQLGANEKLFF.

The chain uses TRBV4-2 and TRBJ2-7; 9 bases line up with TRBD1. There are 15 residues in the CDR3. V shed 0 bases and J 3 bases; nucleotides not matched to a gene: 3. Germline CDR1 LGHNA, CDR2 YNFKEQ. The CDR3 nucleotides are TGTGCCAGCAGCCAAGAGTGGGGACAGGGCTACGAGCAGTACTTC. Translated, it gives CASSQEWGQGYEQYF.

The V and J genes are TRBV30 and TRBJ2-5, with D possibly being TRBD1 (6 bases). The CDR3 has 15 residues. Germline loops: CDR1 GTSNPN, CDR2 SVGIG (reference sequence). Trimming removed 0 bases from V and 5 bases from J, with 16 bases in between. The CDR3 reads CAWSVAQGLGETQYF. CDR3 DNA sequence: TGTGCCTGGAGTGTAGCTCAGGGGCTTGGGGAGACCCAGTACTTC.

The V call is TRBV7-2, the J call TRBJ2-7; possibly TRBD1 for D (5 bases). The CDR3 contains 13 residues. V lost 1 base to trimming and J lost 2 bases, with 6 bases between them. Germline V gene data show CDR1 as SGHTA and CDR2 as FQGNSA. Here the CDR3 reads CASSLETAYEQYF. The CDR3 DNA sequence: TGTGCCAGCAGCTTAGAGACAGCCTACGAGCAGTACTTC.

The rearrangement joins TRBV5-5 to TRBJ2-7; the match to TRBD1 covers 11 bases. The CDR3 is made up of 14 amino acids. V gave up 3 bases and J gave up 1 base; unmatched junction bases: 0. The germline V gene encodes CDR1 SGHKS and CDR2 YYEKEE (reference sequence). The CDR3 DNA follows: TGTGCCAGCAGCTGGGACAGGGGGTCCTACGAGCAGTACTTC. Its translation: CASSWDRGSYEQYF.